The T cell receptor (beta chain) under discussion was sequenced for a study of blood T cells in healthy people across ages. The sample, roughly 9.5 milliliters of peripheral blood, was drawn from each donor. The study isolated at least 6.5 million PBMCs from each sample. V lost 2 bases and J 5 bases, leaving 17 bases between the germline ends. The CDR3 is made up of 16 amino acids. Germline CDR1 reads SGHTA; CDR2 reads FQGTGA. Through a sample-barcoded 5' primer and a J-beta primer mix, a second PCR was run for roughly 6 to 11 cycles. Template switching added a 12-random-nucleotide identifier to every cDNA molecule. One entry per CDR3 protein, called by TCRdb with MiXCR from the 5' RACE reads. Counted here are about 1.6 million distinct CDR3 sequences, roughly 30% occurring once; the ten biggest clones make up 11%.

Sample: blood. The source is a woman aged 25 to 39 in good health. The genes are TRBV7-3 and TRBJ2-3; a weak D match, TRBD2 (7 bases). Here the CDR3 reads CASSLSGGLFVDTQYF. The CDR3, as DNA: TGTGCCAGCAGCTTATCGGGGGGCCTTTTCGTAGATACGCAGTATTTT. Supplemented by reference TRBV7-3 and TRBJ2-3, the full variable domain reads GAGVSQTPSNKVTEKGKYVELRCDPISGHTALYWYRQSLGQGPEFLIYFQGTGAADDSGLPNDRFFAVRPEGSVSTLKIQRTERGDSAVYLCASSLSGGLFVDTQYFGPGTRLTVL.